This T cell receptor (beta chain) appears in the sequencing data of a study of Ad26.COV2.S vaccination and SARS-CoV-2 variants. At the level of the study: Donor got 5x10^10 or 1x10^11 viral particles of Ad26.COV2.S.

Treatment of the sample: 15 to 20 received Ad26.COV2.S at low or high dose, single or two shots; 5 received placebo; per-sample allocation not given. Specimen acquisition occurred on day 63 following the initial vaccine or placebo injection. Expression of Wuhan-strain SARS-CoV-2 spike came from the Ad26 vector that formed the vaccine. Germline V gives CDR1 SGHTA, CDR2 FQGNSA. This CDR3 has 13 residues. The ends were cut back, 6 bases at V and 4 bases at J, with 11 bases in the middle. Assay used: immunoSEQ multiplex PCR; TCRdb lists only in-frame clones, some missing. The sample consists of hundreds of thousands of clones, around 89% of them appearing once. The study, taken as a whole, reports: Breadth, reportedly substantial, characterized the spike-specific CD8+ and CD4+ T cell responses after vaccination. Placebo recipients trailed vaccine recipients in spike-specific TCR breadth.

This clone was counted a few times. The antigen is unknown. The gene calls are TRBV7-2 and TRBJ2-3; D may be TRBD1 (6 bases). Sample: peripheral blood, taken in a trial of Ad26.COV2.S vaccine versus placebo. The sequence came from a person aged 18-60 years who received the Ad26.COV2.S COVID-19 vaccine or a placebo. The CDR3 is CASRPGQPDTQYF. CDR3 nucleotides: TGTGCCAGCAGACCAGGACAGCCAGATACGCAGTATTTT.